Reported below is one TCR beta chain. Its matching antigen is unknown. This record comes from a study of T cell clones after liver transplantation. Study outcomes and limitations: The donor-reactive repertoire was only partly measurable in a couple of subjects, lacking donor cells.

Assay used: immunoSEQ multiplex PCR; TCRdb lists only in-frame clones, some missing. The profile covers tens of thousands of clones, with around 84% appearing a single time and about 2.5% taken by the ten largest. This material consisted of CD4+ T cells from blood, taken 24 months after liver transplant. This sequence originates from a human patient who received a liver transplant. The T cells may partly be graft donor cells.

CDR3 region: CASSIGNTEAFF. The CDR3 DNA is TGTGCCAGTAGTATCGGAAACACTGAAGCTTTCTTT. The V and J genes are TRBV19 and TRBJ1-1, with D uncertain. V lost 3 bases and J 2 bases, leaving 4 bases between the germline ends. CDR3 length: 12 residues. In germline, CDR1 is LNHDA, CDR2 SQIVND (reference sequence).